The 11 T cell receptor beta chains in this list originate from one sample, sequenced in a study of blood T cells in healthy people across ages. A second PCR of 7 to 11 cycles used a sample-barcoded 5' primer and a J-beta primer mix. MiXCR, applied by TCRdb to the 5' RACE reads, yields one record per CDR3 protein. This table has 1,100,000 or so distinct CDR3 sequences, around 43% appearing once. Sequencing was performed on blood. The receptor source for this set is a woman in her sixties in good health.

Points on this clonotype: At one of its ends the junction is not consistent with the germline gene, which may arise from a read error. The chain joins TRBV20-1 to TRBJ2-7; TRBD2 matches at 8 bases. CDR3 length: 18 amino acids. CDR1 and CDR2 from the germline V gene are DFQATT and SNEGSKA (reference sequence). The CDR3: CSARDLASGPRSSYEQNF. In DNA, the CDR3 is TGCAGTGCTAGAGATCTGGCTAGCGGGCCTAGGAGCTCCTACGAGCAGAACTTC.

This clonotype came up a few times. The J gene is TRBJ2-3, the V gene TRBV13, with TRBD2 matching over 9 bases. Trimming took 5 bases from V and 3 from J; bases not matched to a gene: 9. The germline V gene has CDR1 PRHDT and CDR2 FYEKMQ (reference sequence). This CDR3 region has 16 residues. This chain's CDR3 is CASSHSGSGGTDTQYF. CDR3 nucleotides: TGTGCCAGCAGCCATAGCGGGAGTGGAGGTACAGATACGCAGTATTTT. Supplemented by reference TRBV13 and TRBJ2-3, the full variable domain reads AAGVIQSPRHLIKEKRETATLKCYPIPRHDTVYWYQQGPGQDPQFLISFYEKMQSDKGSIPDRFSAQQFSDYHSELNMSSLELGDSALYFCASSHSGSGGTDTQYFGPGTRLTVL.

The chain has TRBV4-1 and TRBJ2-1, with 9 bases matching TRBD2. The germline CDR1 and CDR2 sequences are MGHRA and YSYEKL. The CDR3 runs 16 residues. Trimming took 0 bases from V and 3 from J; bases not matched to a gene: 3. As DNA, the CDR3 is TGCGCCAGCAGCCAAGATGTAGCGGGGGTCTACAATGAGCAGTTCTTC. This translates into CASSQDVAGVYNEQFF.

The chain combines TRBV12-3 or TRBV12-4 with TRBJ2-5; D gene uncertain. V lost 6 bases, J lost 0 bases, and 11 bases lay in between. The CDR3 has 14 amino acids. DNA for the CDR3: TGTGCCAGCAGCCTCCGAGCGAACCAAGAGACCCAGTACTTC. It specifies CASSLRANQETQYF.

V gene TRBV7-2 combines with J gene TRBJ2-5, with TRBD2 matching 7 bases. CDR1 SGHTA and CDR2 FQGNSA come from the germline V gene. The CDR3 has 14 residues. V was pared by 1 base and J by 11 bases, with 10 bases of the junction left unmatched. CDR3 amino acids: CASSLGGRGEEQYF. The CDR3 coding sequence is TGTGCCAGCAGCTTAGGCGGGAGAGGTGAAGAGCAGTACTTC.

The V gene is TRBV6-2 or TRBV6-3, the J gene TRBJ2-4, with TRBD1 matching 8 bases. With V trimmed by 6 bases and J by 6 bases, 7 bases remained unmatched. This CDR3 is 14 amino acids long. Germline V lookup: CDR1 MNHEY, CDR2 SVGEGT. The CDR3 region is CASSRDRPLNIQYF. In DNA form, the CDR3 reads TGTGCCAGCAGCAGGGACAGGCCACTAAACATTCAGTACTTC.

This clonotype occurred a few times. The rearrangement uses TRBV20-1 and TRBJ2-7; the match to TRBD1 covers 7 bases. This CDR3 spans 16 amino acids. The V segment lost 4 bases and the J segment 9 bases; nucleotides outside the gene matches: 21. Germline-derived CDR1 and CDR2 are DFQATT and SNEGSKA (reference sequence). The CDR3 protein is CSANLFGTENYDAQYF. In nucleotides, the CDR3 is TGCAGTGCTAACCTATTTGGGACAGAGAACTACGATGCGCAGTACTTC.

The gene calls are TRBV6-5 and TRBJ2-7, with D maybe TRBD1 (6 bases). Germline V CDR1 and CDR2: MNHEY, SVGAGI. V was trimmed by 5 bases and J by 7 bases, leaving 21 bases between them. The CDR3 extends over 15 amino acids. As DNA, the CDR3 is TGTGCCAGCAGTCCAACAGGGCGACTCCGCAGGGAGCAGTACTTC. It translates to CASSPTGRLRREQYF.

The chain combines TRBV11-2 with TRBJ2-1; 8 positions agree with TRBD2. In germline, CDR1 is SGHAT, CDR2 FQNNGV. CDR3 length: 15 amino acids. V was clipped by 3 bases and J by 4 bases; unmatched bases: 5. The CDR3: CASSFGIAGYNEQFF. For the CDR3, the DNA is TGTGCCAGCAGCTTTGGAATAGCGGGGTACAATGAGCAGTTCTTC.

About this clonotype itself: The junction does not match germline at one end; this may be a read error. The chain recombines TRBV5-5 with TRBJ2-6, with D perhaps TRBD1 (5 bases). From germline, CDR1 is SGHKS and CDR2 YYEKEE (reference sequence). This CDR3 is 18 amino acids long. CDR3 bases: TGTGCCAGCAGCTTGGAGGCTGGGGCTAAAACTGGGGTCAACGTCCTGACTTTC. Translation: CASSLEAGAKTGVNVLTF.

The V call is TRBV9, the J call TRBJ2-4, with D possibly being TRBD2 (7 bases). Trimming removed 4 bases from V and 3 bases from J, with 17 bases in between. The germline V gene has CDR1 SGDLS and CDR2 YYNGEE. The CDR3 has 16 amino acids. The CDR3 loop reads CASSKQGGGGKNIQYF. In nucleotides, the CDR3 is TGTGCCAGCAGCAAACAGGGAGGGGGTGGCAAAAACATTCAGTACTTC.